A single sample is the source of the 29 T cell receptor beta chains below, sequenced in a study of blood T cell repertoires in COVID-19. Assay: immunoSEQ multiplex PCR; the TCRdb copy retains only in-frame clones and omits some. The table has about 81,000 clones, about 90% seen once. The sequenced sample consisted of peripheral blood. Source of these receptors: a woman older than 75 with acute or convalescent COVID-19.

This CDR3 reads CASSQDSGNRANTEAFF. The CDR3 region has the DNA TGCGCCAGCAGCCAAGATAGCGGGAACAGGGCGAACACTGAAGCTTTCTTT. This chain links TRBV4-1 with TRBJ1-1, with a tentative D call TRBD1 (6 bases). The V end was cut by 0 bases, the J end by 1 base, with 15 bases between. This CDR3 is built from 17 residues. CDR1 is MGHRA, CDR2 YSYEKL, per germline.

V usage is TRBV6-6 and J usage is TRBJ2-7, with 7 bases identical to TRBD1. The J segment lost 4 bases and the V segment lost 6 bases, leaving 6 bases of the junction unmatched. The CDR3 length is 13 residues. CDR1 and CDR2 from the germline V gene are MNHNY and SVGAGI (reference sequence). The CDR3 nucleotides are TGTGCCAGCAGCCCCAAGGGACAGTACGAGCAGTACTTC. Translated, it gives CASSPKGQYEQYF.

This chain joins TRBV6-5 and TRBJ1-2; 8 bases agree with TRBD1. Trimming at V came to 5 bases and at J to 7 bases, leaving 3 bases not matched to a gene. This CDR3 has 12 residues. Per germline, CDR1 MNHEY and CDR2 SVGAGI. The CDR3 DNA sequence: TGTGCCAGCAGTCAGGGGGCGTTTGGCTACACCTTC. Amino acid sequence: CASSQGAFGYTF.

The V and J genes are TRBV5-6 and TRBJ2-3; 8 bases match TRBD1. CDR1 is SGHDT and CDR2 is YYEEEE in the germline V gene. CDR3 length: 16 residues. J was trimmed by 5 bases and V by 4 bases; bases with no gene match: 12. The CDR3 spells CASSTALDRVIDTQYF. CDR3 DNA: TGTGCCAGCAGCACTGCTTTGGACAGGGTCATAGATACGCAGTATTTT.

V gene TRBV19 combines with J gene TRBJ2-1, with TRBD2 identical over 8 bases. V dropped 6 bases and J dropped 0; count of bases not matched to a gene: 4. This CDR3 is built from 15 residues. CDR1 and CDR2 (germline): LNHDA, SQIVND (reference sequence). This chain's CDR3 is CASRSAGGSYNEQFF. The DNA of the CDR3 is TGTGCCAGTAGATCGGCGGGAGGCTCCTACAATGAGCAGTTCTTC.

This chain uses TRBV30 with TRBJ1-3; possibly TRBD1 for D (5 bases). The CDR3 length is 16 residues. Germline CDR1 is GTSNPN and CDR2 is SVGIG (reference sequence). The V and J ends lost 3 bases and 0 bases respectively, with 15 bases between them. CDR3 in amino acids: CAWRTRDGLSGNTIYF. As DNA, the CDR3 is TGTGCCTGGAGGACTAGGGACGGTCTCTCTGGAAACACCATATATTTT.

There are a few counts of this clone. This chain connects TRBV6-5 to TRBJ1-1; D call uncertain. The germline V gene has CDR1 MNHEY and CDR2 SVGAGI. This CDR3 region has 13 residues. The V end was cut by 6 bases, the J end by 0 bases, with 8 bases between. The CDR3 sequence is CASSFNMNTEAFF. The CDR3 DNA reads TGTGCCAGCAGCTTTAACATGAACACTGAAGCTTTCTTT.

The rearrangement joins TRBV18 to TRBJ1-6; 11 nucleotides line up with TRBD1. Germline V CDR1 and CDR2: KGHSH, LQKENI. Trimming removed 4 bases from V and 10 bases from J; junction bases left unmatched: 6. The CDR3 covers 15 residues. The CDR3 DNA reads TGTGCCAGCTCACTACAGGACAGGGGGCGGTCACCCCTCCACTTT. Protein: CASSLQDRGRSPLHF. Filled out from reference TRBV18 and TRBJ1-6, the complete variable domain reads NAGVMQNPRHLVRRRGQEARLRCSPMKGHSHVYWYRQLPEEGLKFMVYLQKENIIDESGMPKERFSAEFPKEGPSILRIQQVVRGDSAAYFCASSLQDRGRSPLHFGNGTRLTVT.

In this sample, this clone turned up a few times. The chain combines TRBV6-5 with TRBJ2-3; D is perhaps TRBD1 (6 bases). From germline, CDR1 is MNHEY and CDR2 SVGAGI. The CDR3 spans 13 residues. V lost 2 bases and J 5 bases, leaving 8 bases between the germline ends. The CDR3 sequence is CASSYEGEDTQYF. CDR3 nucleotide sequence: TGTGCCAGCAGTTACGAGGGGGAAGATACGCAGTATTTT.

The chain recombines TRBV7-2 with TRBJ2-7; unclear D gene. The ends were cut back, 5 bases at V and 2 bases at J, with 7 bases in the middle. Germline values: CDR1 SGHTA, CDR2 FQGNSA. The CDR3 spans 12 residues. In DNA form, the CDR3 reads TGTGCCAGCAGCAATTCCGCCTACGAGCAGTACTTC. This sequence encodes CASSNSAYEQYF.

The CDR3 DNA reads as TGTGCCAGTAGTATAGAAACTAGCGGGAGCAATAGGCAGTTCTTC. Its protein product is CASSIETSGSNRQFF. This chain connects TRBV19 to TRBJ2-1; 11 bases fit TRBD2. V dropped 0 bases and J dropped 12; count of bases not matched to a gene: 7. Germline V gives CDR1 LNHDA, CDR2 SQIVND (reference sequence). There are 15 residues in the CDR3.

This sequence joins TRBV3-1 (or the pseudogene TRBV3-2) and TRBJ1-2; D unclear. Germline assignment: CDR1 LGHDT and CDR2 YNNKEL (reference sequence). The germline V and J ends were trimmed by 1 base and 3 bases, with 15 bases remaining between them. The CDR3 covers 16 residues. The CDR3 protein is CASSQGALFRHYGYTF. The CDR3 DNA reads as TGTGCCAGCAGCCAAGGGGCATTGTTTAGGCACTATGGCTACACCTTC.

CDR3 bases: TGTGCCAGCAGTGGTACAGGGGATCCCCAAGCTGGGGCCAACGTCCTGACTTTC. Protein sequence: CASSGTGDPQAGANVLTF. This chain joins TRBV6-1 and TRBJ2-6, with 7 bases lining up with TRBD1. The germline V gene has CDR1 MNHNS and CDR2 SASEGT. The CDR3 extends over 18 amino acids. V was pared by 4 bases and J by 2 bases, with 11 bases of the junction left unmatched.

The chain recombines TRBV7-2 with TRBJ2-5; 12 bases line up with TRBD2. Germline values: CDR1 SGHTA, CDR2 FQGNSA. The length of the CDR3 is 17 residues. V trimming: 2 bases; J trimming: 4 bases; junction bases outside the gene matches: 8. DNA for the CDR3: TGTGCCAGCAGCTTAATTCCTAGCGGGAGGGCCGGAGAGACCCAGTACTTC. The encoded protein is CASSLIPSGRAGETQYF.

J is TRBJ1-1 and V is TRBV3-1 (or the pseudogene TRBV3-2); a weak D match, TRBD1 (6 bases). The CDR3 extends over 15 amino acids. V lost 4 bases, J lost 1 base, and 13 bases lay in between. In germline, CDR1 is LGHDT, CDR2 YNNKEL (reference sequence). The CDR3 coding sequence is TGTGCCAGCAGCCGAAAAACAGGGACGAACACTGAAGCTTTCTTT. This translates into CASSRKTGTNTEAFF.

This clone was detected once. V usage is TRBV30 and J usage is TRBJ2-3, with 7 bases that match TRBD2. This CDR3 is built from 14 residues. CDR1 and CDR2 (germline): GTSNPN, SVGIG (reference sequence). The V segment lost 5 bases and the J segment 4 bases; nucleotides outside the gene matches: 9. The CDR3 protein is CAWEWSGNADTQYF. The CDR3 DNA is TGTGCCTGGGAGTGGAGCGGGAACGCAGATACGCAGTATTTT.

This clone was counted a single time. CDR3 loop: CATSDSTSRNEQFF. DNA of the CDR3: TGTGCCACCAGTGACTCGACTAGTCGAAATGAGCAGTTCTTC. The V and J genes are TRBV24-1 and TRBJ2-1; D is possibly TRBD2 (6 bases). The CDR3 has 14 residues. V lost 4 bases, J lost 7 bases, and 13 bases lay in between. CDR1 is KGHDR, CDR2 SFDVKD, per germline.

This chain links TRBV3-1 (or the pseudogene TRBV3-2) with TRBJ1-1; 8 bases are a match to TRBD1. The J segment lost 11 bases and the V segment lost 0 bases, leaving 5 bases of the junction unmatched. Germline values: CDR1 LGHDT, CDR2 YNNKEL (reference sequence). The CDR3 totals 13 residues. The CDR3 nucleotides read TGTGCCAGCAGCCAAGATTGGAACAGGGGGGCTTTCTTT. Translating gives CASSQDWNRGAFF.

The genes are TRBV7-2 and TRBJ1-2; 7 nucleotides align to TRBD1. Trimming cost V 1 base and J 8 bases; bases outside gene matches: 4. Germline V gene sequence: CDR1 SGHTA, CDR2 FQGNSA. There are 13 residues in the CDR3. Written as DNA, the CDR3 is TGTGCCAGCAGCTTAGAGGGGGCTCGAGGCTACACCTTC. This translates into CASSLEGARGYTF.

The J gene is TRBJ2-3, the V gene TRBV2; 9 bases agree with TRBD2. This CDR3 is 16 amino acids long. The junction had 6 bases not matched to a gene; V was cut back by 2 bases and J by 3 bases. CDR1 SNHLY and CDR2 FYNNEI come from the germline V gene. The CDR3 DNA reads as TGTGCCAGCAGTGAAAGGGCTAGCGGGGCTACAGATACGCAGTATTTT. Its translation: CASSERASGATDTQYF.

This rearrangement joins TRBV6-2 or TRBV6-3 to TRBJ2-1; possible D gene TRBD2, 5 bases. V lost 2 bases and J 7 bases, leaving 21 bases between the germline ends. Germline CDR1 is MNHEY and CDR2 is SVGEGT. The CDR3 covers 17 residues. The CDR3 nucleotides are TGTGCCAGCAGTTACAGCCTCTGGACTCCCCTTGAGAATGAGCAGTTCTTC. Translation: CASSYSLWTPLENEQFF.

This chain uses TRBV12-5 with TRBJ2-3, with D unresolved. This CDR3 is built from 11 residues. CDR1 is LGHNT, CDR2 FRNRAP, per germline. Deletions cut 5 bases from V and 5 bases from J, with 5 bases between. DNA for the CDR3: TGTGCTAGTGGTGTCGGAGATACGCAGTATTTT. This encodes CASGVGDTQYF.

This sequence joins TRBV14 and TRBJ2-4; 9 bases match TRBD1. The CDR3 contains 15 residues. Per germline, CDR1 SGHDN and CDR2 FVKESK. V shed 4 bases, J shed 6 bases, and the junction held 7 bases outside the gene matches. CDR3 coding DNA: TGTGCCAGCAGCCGCGGACAGGGGTTGAGAAACATTCAGTACTTC. Protein sequence: CASSRGQGLRNIQYF. The variable domain in full, with the rest retrieved from reference TRBV14 and TRBJ2-4, is EAGVTQFPSHSVIEKGQTVTLRCDPISGHDNLYWYRRVMGKEIKFLLHFVKESKQDESGMPNNRFLAERTGGTYSTLKVQPAELEDSGVYFCASSRGQGLRNIQYFGAGTRLSVL.

The gene calls are TRBV4-2 and TRBJ1-2; 9 nucleotides match TRBD1. From germline, CDR1 is LGHNA and CDR2 YNFKEQ. V shed 4 bases and J 6 bases; nucleotides not matched to a gene: 12. CDR3 length: 16 amino acids. This CDR3 is CASSPRTRDREDGYTF. CDR3 in DNA: TGTGCCAGCAGCCCTCGAACCCGGGACAGGGAGGATGGCTACACCTTC.

The V and J genes are TRBV7-6 and TRBJ2-5; TRBD2 matches 7 bases. Germline CDR1 reads SGHVS; CDR2 reads FNYEAQ. Losses at the gene ends were 5 bases for V and 2 bases for J; bases not matched to a gene: 8. The CDR3 extends over 15 amino acids. The CDR3 DNA is TGTGCCAGCAGCCCAGGTTGGGGAGGGCAAGAGACCCAGTACTTC. Protein product: CASSPGWGGQETQYF. Full variable domain (missing parts from reference TRBV7-6 and TRBJ2-5): GAGVSQSPRYKVTKRGQDVALRCDPISGHVSLYWYRQALGQGPEFLTYFNYEAQQDKSGLPNDRFSAERPEGSISTLTIQRTEQRDSAMYRCASSPGWGGQETQYFGPGTRLLVL.

The chain carries TRBV5-4 and TRBJ1-1; possibly TRBD1 for D (5 bases). Per the germline V gene, CDR1 is SGHNT and CDR2 is YYREEE (reference sequence). The V end was cut by 3 bases, the J end by 8 bases, with 14 bases between. This CDR3 spans 13 amino acids. DNA of the CDR3: TGTGCCAGCAGCTCTCGACAGCGCATCGAAGCTTTCTTT. This codes for CASSSRQRIEAFF.

The gene calls are TRBV7-2 and TRBJ1-2; 7 bases are shared with TRBD1. Germline lookup yields CDR1 SGHTA and CDR2 FQGNSA. V was pared by 5 bases and J by 5 bases, with 5 bases of the junction left unmatched. This CDR3 spans 13 amino acids. CDR3 coding DNA: TGTGCCAGCAGCCAGGGGGGCTTATATGGCTACACCTTC. Translation gives CASSQGGLYGYTF.

This chain uses TRBV7-2 with TRBJ1-2; D ambiguous. CDR1 and CDR2 (germline): SGHTA, FQGNSA. Trimming left V 0 bases short and J 1 base short, with 3 bases between. The CDR3 totals 13 residues. The CDR3 is CASSLANNYGYTF. Written as DNA, the CDR3 is TGTGCCAGCAGCTTAGCCAATAACTATGGCTACACCTTC.

The rearrangement joins TRBV27 to TRBJ1-2; D may be TRBD1 (6 bases). CDR1 and CDR2 (germline): MNHEY, SMNVEV (reference sequence). This CDR3 has 15 residues. Trimming removed 4 bases from V and 2 bases from J, with 14 bases in between. CDR3 amino acids: CASSSQGIGNYGYTF. The CDR3 DNA is TGTGCCAGCAGTTCACAGGGTATAGGGAACTATGGCTACACCTTC.